The table lists the clone carrying this T cell receptor beta chain with a few counts. As yet, its antigen is unknown. The source of the sample is a study of cytotoxic CD8 clonotypes in ibrutinib-treated CLL. On the study more broadly: The study included some 10 relapsed/refractory and 15 treatment-naive patients; roughly 17 had IGHV unmutated disease. Response samples were taken after a median about twelve months of treatment, range 6 to 36. The study, taken as a whole, reports: Clonality was higher at ibrutinib response and returned toward baseline at progression.

CDR3 size: 15 residues. CDR1 SGDLS and CDR2 YYNGEE come from the germline V gene. The V end was cut by 2 bases, the J end by 2 bases, with 13 bases between. Using immunoSEQ multiplex PCR, the repertoire was profiled, and TCRdb retains in-frame clones only, with some absent. The table lists about 140,000 clones, around 81% of them singletons. The chain uses TRBV9 and TRBJ1-2; D perhaps matches TRBD1 (5 bases). The sample here was PBMCs, taken after 36 months of ibrutinib treatment. This sequence was found in a human donor with chronic lymphocytic leukemia. The CDR3 DNA reads as TGTGCCAGCAGCGTGAGGGGCGGCGCGAACTATGGCTACACCTTC. It translates to CASSVRGGANYGYTF.